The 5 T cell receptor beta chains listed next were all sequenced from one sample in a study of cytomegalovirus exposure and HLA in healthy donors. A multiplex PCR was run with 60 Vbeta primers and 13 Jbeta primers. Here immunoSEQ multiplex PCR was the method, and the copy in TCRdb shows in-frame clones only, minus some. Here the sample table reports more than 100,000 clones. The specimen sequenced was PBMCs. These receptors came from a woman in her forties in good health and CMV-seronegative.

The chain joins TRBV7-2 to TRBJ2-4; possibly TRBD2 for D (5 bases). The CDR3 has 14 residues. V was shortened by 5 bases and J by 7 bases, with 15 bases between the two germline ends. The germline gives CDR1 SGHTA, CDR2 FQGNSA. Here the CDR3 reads CASSGGSGRNIQYF. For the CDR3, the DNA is TGTGCCAGCAGCGGCGGGTCAGGCAGGAACATTCAGTACTTC.

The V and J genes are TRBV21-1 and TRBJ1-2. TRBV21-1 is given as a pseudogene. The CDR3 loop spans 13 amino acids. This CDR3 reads CASSKGVPYGYTF. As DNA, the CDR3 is TGTGCCAGCAGCAAAGGCGTACCCTATGGCTACACCTTC.

In DNA, the CDR3 is TGTGCCAGCAGTGAACCTGGCAGTGATAGCAATCAGCCCCAGCATTTT. Translating gives CASSEPGSDSNQPQHF. The chain employs TRBV6-1 and TRBJ1-5; D is uncertain. The germline gives CDR1 MNHNS, CDR2 SASEGT. This CDR3 contains 16 residues. Trimming removed 2 bases at V and 0 bases at J, with 11 bases between.

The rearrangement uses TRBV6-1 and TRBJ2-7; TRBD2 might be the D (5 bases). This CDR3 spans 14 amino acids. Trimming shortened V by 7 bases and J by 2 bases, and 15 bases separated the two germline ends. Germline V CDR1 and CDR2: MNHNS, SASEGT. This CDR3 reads CASTLIWGAYEQYF. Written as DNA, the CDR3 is TGTGCCAGCACCCTCATCTGGGGAGCCTACGAGCAGTACTTC.

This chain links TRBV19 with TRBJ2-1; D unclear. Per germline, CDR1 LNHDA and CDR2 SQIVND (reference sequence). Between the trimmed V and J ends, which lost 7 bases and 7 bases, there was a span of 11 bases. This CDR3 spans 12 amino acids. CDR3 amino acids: CASTIEPNEQFF. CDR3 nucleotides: TGTGCCAGTACCATCGAGCCAAATGAGCAGTTCTTC.